These T cell receptor beta chains were read from a single sample in a study of regulatory T cells in long-lasting Graves disease. TCRdb re-called the multiplex PCR reads through MiXCR, storing one row per CDR3 protein. This table holds hundreds of thousands of distinct CDR3 sequences, less than 15% found once. The same data also went into a second study, on T cells in Graves' hyperthyroidism and ophthalmopathy.

Here the sequenced sample was peripheral blood mononuclear cells (PBMCs), taken at new diagnosis, from a patient treated with antithyroid drugs. Receptor source: a man aged 25 to 40 with Graves disease. Both conserved end residues are part of each CDR3. A D gene is named only where the DNA matches it firmly. The size entry is marked missing in some rows and otherwise reads once, few, many or a size class.

.,15,many,TRBV12-3/TRBV12-4,TRBJ2-1,CASSLGLWSDNEQFF,TGTGCCAGCAGTTTGGGGTTGTGGTCTGACAATGAGCAGTTCTTC
.,16,.,TRBV5-1,TRBJ2-6,CASSGGGGAGANVLTF,TGCGCCAGCAGCGGAGGGGGGGGGGCTGGGGCCAACGTCCTGACTTTC
.,13,many,TRBV7-2,TRBJ2-5,CASSWRGQETQYF,TGTGCCAGCAGCTGGCGGGGCCAAGAGACCCAGTACTTC
.,14,few,TRBV5-4,TRBJ1-2,CASSKYWENYGYTF,TGTGCCAGCAGCAAGTATTGGGAAAACTATGGCTACACCTTC
.,14,many,TRBV27,TRBJ2-5,CASSFGGGGETQYF,TGTGCCAGCAGTTTTGGGGGTGGTGGTGAGACCCAGTACTTC
.,11,many,TRBV25-1,TRBJ2-3,CASLFGNTQYF,TGTGCCAGCCTTTTTGGCAATACGCAGTATTTT
TRBD1,13,many,TRBV5-1,TRBJ2-7,CASSMTGGHEQYF,TGCGCCAGCAGCATGACAGGGGGCCACGAGCAGTACTTC
TRBD1,13,many,TRBV7-7,TRBJ2-1,CASSLGDSNEQFF,TGTGCTAGCAGCTTAGGGGACAGCAATGAGCAGTTCTTC
.,16,many,TRBV11-2,TRBJ1-3,CASSLIRGPSGNTIYF,TGTGCCAGCAGCCTCATTCGGGGCCCCTCTGGAAACACCATATATTTT
.,13,many,TRBV6-1,TRBJ1-2,CASSETGRYGYTF,TGTGCCAGCAGTGAAACCGGCCGCTATGGCTACACCTTC
TRBD1,15,many,TRBV5-1,TRBJ1-2,CASSLGTGVVGGYTF,TGCGCCAGCAGCTTGGGGACAGGGGTCGTCGGAGGCTACACCTTC
TRBD2,15,many,TRBV20-1,TRBJ2-7,CSATKGTSGSGEQYF,TGCAGTGCTACCAAAGGGACTAGCGGGAGTGGCGAGCAGTACTTC
.,14,.,TRBV6-1,TRBJ2-5,CASSRLVFEETQYF,TGTGCCAGCAGTCGACTAGTATTCGAGGAGACCCAGTACTTC
TRBD1,13,many,TRBV5-1,TRBJ2-7,CASSLTGGNEQYF,TGCGCCAGCAGCTTAACAGGGGGCAACGAGCAGTACTTC
.,14,many,TRBV24-1,TRBJ2-5,CATSDFGEEETQYF,TGTGCCACCAGTGATTTTGGGGAGGAAGAGACCCAGTACTTC
.,15,many,TRBV5-1,TRBJ1-3,CASSLGGNSGNTIYF,TGTGCCAGCAGCCTGGGAGGGAACTCTGGAAACACCATATATTTT
.,14,many,TRBV10-3,TRBJ2-3,CAISVAAPEDTQYF,TGTGCCATCAGTGTCGCGGCACCAGAAGATACGCAGTATTTT
TRBD2,12,.,TRBV29-1,TRBJ2-7,CSVGGGRSEQYF,TGCAGCGTGGGGGGGGGGAGGTCCGAGCAGTACTTC
.,15,few,TRBV3-1,TRBJ2-1,CASSRHGTNPHEQFF,TGTGCCAGCAGCCGACATGGGACCAACCCGCATGAGCAGTTCTTC
.,14,.,TRBV20-1,TRBJ2-1,CRPGQSGFYNEQFF,TGCAGACCGGGGCAAAGCGGGTTCTACAATGAGCAGTTCTTC
.,15,many,TRBV11-2,TRBJ2-1,CASSPRRVRDREQFF,TGTGCCAGCAGCCCGCGGCGTGTCCGGGACCGGGAGCAGTTCTTC
.,13,many,TRBV11-3,TRBJ2-1,CASSLAAANEQFF,TGTGCCAGCAGCTTAGCGGCGGCAAACGAGCAGTTCTTC
.,16,many,TRBV6-5,TRBJ1-2,CASSYDSWPGGDGYTF,TGTGCCAGCAGTTACGATTCTTGGCCGGGAGGCGATGGCTACACCTTC